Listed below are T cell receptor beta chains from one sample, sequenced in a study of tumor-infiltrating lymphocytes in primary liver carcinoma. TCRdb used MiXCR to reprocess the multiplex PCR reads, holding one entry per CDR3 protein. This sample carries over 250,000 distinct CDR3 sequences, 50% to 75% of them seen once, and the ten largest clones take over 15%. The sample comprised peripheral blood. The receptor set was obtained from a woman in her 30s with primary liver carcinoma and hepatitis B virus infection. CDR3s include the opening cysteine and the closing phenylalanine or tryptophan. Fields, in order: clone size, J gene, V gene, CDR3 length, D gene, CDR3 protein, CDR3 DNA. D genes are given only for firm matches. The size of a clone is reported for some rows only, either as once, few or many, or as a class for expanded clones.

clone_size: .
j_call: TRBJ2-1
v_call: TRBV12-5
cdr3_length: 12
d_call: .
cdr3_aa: CASASVYNEQFF
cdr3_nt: TGTGCTAGTGCGTCAGTCTACAATGAGCAGTTCTTC

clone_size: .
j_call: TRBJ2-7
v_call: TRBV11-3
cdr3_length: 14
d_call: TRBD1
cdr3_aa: CASSFGDSTYEQHF
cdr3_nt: TGTGCCAGCAGCTTCGGGGACAGCACCTACGAGCAGCACTTC

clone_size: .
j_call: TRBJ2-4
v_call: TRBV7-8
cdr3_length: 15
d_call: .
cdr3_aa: CASSLEVGRGSILYF
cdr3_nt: .

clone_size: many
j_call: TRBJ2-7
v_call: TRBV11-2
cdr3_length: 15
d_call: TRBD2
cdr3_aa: CASSLGAGTAYEQYF
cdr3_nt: TGTGCCAGCAGCTTAGGAGCGGGAACGGCCTACGAGCAGTACTTC

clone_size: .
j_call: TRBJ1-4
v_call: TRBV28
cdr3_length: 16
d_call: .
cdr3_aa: CASSQGSRGSNEKLFF
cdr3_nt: TGTGCCAGCTCCCAAGGGTCCCGTGGCAGTAATGAAAAACTGTTTTTT

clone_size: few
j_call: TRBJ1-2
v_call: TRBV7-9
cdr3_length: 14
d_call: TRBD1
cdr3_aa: CASSPRTGGFGYTF
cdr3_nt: TGTGCCAGCAGCCCAAGGACAGGGGGCTTTGGCTACACCTTC

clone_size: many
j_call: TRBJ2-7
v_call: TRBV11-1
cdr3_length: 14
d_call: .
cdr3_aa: CASSFRTGSYEQYF
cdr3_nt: TGTGCCAGCAGCTTTCGTACAGGCTCCTACGAGCAGTACTTC

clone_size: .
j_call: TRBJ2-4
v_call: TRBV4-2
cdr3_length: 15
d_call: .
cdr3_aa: CASSLGATGQSIQNF
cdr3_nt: TGTGCCAGCAGCCTAGGCGCGACAGGTCAAAGCATTCAGAACTTC

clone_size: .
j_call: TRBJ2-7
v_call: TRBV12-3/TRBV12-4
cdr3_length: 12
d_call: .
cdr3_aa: CASSFIGAGQYF
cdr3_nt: TGTGCCAGTAGTTTCATAGGGGCCGGGCAGTACTTC

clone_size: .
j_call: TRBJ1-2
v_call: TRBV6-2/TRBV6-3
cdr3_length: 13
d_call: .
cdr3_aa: CASIRVGIYGYTF
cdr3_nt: TGTGCCAGCATCAGAGTAGGCATCTATGGCTACACCTTC

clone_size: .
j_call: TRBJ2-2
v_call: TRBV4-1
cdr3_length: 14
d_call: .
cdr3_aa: CTSSQDQKTGELFF
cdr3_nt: TGCACCAGCAGCCAAGATCAAAAAACCGGGGAGCTGTTTTTT

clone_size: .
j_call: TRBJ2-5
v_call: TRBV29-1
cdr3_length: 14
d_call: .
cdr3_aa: CSVVRRGGMGTQYF
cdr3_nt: TGCAGCGTCGTCCGCCGAGGCGGTATGGGGACCCAGTACTTC

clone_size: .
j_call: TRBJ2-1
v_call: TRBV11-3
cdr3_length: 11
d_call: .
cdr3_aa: CASTSRAEQFF
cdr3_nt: TGCGCCAGCACCTCCAGAGCTGAGCAGTTCTTC